In its sample, the clone carrying this T cell receptor (beta chain) was seen a few times. What it binds is not known. Time point noted: sample taken at primary tumor resection. Sequencing of whole RNA from tumor, nontumor lung or frozen PBMC involved no sorting. Patients with untreated early-stage non-small cell lung cancer, numbering 72, were the donors. This entry is derived from a study of spatial heterogeneity in lung cancer. Study-wide context: Consistent detection of more beta-chain than alpha-chain sequences was observed.

The study, taken as a whole, reports: TCRs found ubiquitously expanded in tumor appeared in blood more at resection than at follow-up.

Carried by each TCR cDNA molecule was a unique molecular identifier. TCRdb independently ran MiXCR on the 5' RACE reads; one entry per CDR3 protein. Counted here are roughly 50,000 distinct CDR3 sequences, less than 9% occurring once; the ten biggest clones make up less than 15%. The sequence was collected from a female donor with early-stage non-small cell lung cancer. The starting material was PBMCs, obtained at surgery.

The CDR3, as DNA: TGTGCCAGCAGCTTAGCGCTAATGAATGAGCAGTTCTTC. Amino acid sequence: CASSLALMNEQFF. The chain joins TRBV7-2 to TRBJ2-1, with D unresolved. Germline CDR1 is SGHTA and CDR2 is FQGNSA. The CDR3 contains 13 residues. V was shortened by 0 bases and J by 7 bases, with 7 bases between the two germline ends.